This T cell receptor beta chain was identified in a study of shared clonotypes between healthy human individuals. Findings and caveats of the study: Naive subsets typically showed greater estimated richness than memory subsets.

A remark on this clone: What it binds is unknown.

Produced via immunoSEQ multiplex PCR; TCRdb's table is partial and in-frame only. Here the sample spans roughly 2.6 million clones, around 90% being singletons. Input material: naive CD4+ T cells sorted from blood. Subset described: CD45RA+ positively selected. The receptor's source is a man in his late teens or twenties in good health.

CDR3 amino acids: CASSPHGGVYGYTF. The CDR3 bases are TGTGCCAGCAGTCCCCATGGGGGTGTCTATGGCTACACCTTC. The chain recombines TRBV27 with TRBJ1-2; D might be TRBD1 (5 bases). This CDR3 has 14 amino acids. Germline-derived CDR1 and CDR2 are MNHEY and SMNVEV (reference sequence). V was trimmed by 5 bases and J by 4 bases, leaving 14 bases between them.